This T cell receptor beta chain was captured in a study of cytomegalovirus exposure and HLA in healthy donors. Study-wide background: There were 85 million or so unique TCRs (from HLA-typed donors) in an early data release. General study results and limits: Researchers reported in a later analysis that common viral pathogens appeared linked to several top clusters. Excluded: some indistinguishable V segments such as TRBV6-2 and TRBV6-3.

The junction had 4 bases not matched to a gene; V was cut back by 1 base and J by 9 bases. From germline, CDR1 is SGHVS and CDR2 FNYEAQ. CDR3 length: 14 amino acids. A remark on this clone: Its cognate antigen is unknown.

Both 60 Vbeta primers and 13 Jbeta primers went into the PCR. Authors' methods: About 11 million of the 80 million or so unique TCR beta chains counted in a later analysis were shared. Profiling relied on immunoSEQ multiplex PCR, and the TCRdb table lists in-frame clones only, not all of them. V and J calls and clone size are those listed in that table; D and trimming were worked out from the DNA. The sample records over 150,000 clones, around 77% being singletons. This receptor was taken from a woman aged 18-29 years in good health and CMV-seronegative. The rearrangement links TRBV7-6 to TRBJ2-4; TRBD2 agrees at 9 bases. The sequenced sample consisted of PBMCs. In DNA, the CDR3 is TGTGCCAGCAGCTTAGTTCTAGCGGGAAGCATTCAGTACTTC. It specifies CASSLVLAGSIQYF.